This passage covers 30 T cell receptor beta chains from one sample sequenced in a study of monozygotic twins with inflammatory bowel disease. TCRdb re-called the 5' RACE reads, yielding one record per CDR3 amino acid sequence without DNA. Its table lists 300,000 to 350,000 distinct CDR3 sequences. Sequences were obtained from blood. The origin of the receptors is a human donor with ulcerative colitis or Crohn's disease, or a healthy co-twin of an affected twin (not recorded which).

This chain joins TRBV9 and TRBJ1-1; checking the TCRdb D call of TRBD1 is not possible without DNA. The CDR3 extends over 15 amino acids. Germline V gene sequence: CDR1 SGDLS, CDR2 YYNGEE. The CDR3 spells CASSPGSQGNTEAFF. Complete variable domain (other parts from reference TRBV9 and TRBJ1-1): DSGVTQTPKHLITATGQRVTLRCSPRSGDLSVYWYQQSLDQGLQFLIQYYNGEERAKGNILERFSAQQFPDLHSELNLSSLELGDSALYFCASSPGSQGNTEAFFGQGTRLTVV.

V usage is TRBV5-1 and J usage is TRBJ2-2; the TCRdb D gene call, TRBD1, has no DNA to confirm it. Germline V gene data show CDR1 as SGHRS and CDR2 as YFSETQ. The CDR3 is made up of 15 amino acids. CDR3 amino acids: CASSFWQGDTGDLFF.

This rearrangement joins TRBV27 to TRBJ2-6; the D call from TCRdb, TRBD2, cannot be confirmed without DNA. The CDR3 contains 15 residues. Germline V gene sequence: CDR1 MNHEY, CDR2 SMNVEV (reference sequence). The CDR3 here is CASSADYPGANVLTF. The full variable domain, its missing parts supplied by reference TRBV27 and TRBJ2-6, is EAQVTQNPRYLITVTGKKLTVTCSQNMNHEYMSWYRQDPGLGLRQIYYSMNVEVTDKGDVPEGYKVSRKEKRNFPLILESPSPNQTSLYFCASSADYPGANVLTFGAGSRLTVL.

The V gene is TRBV19, the J gene TRBJ2-1; the TCRdb D gene call, TRBD2, has no DNA to confirm it. This CDR3 contains 12 residues. CDR1 LNHDA and CDR2 SQIVND come from the germline V gene (reference sequence). The CDR3 is CASSIGASEQFF.

V usage is TRBV18 and J usage is TRBJ2-7; as DNA is missing, the TRBD1 call by TCRdb cannot be tested. Germline V gives CDR1 KGHSH, CDR2 LQKENI. There are 12 residues in the CDR3. Here the CDR3 reads CASSGTTYEQYF.

The chain combines TRBV20-1 with TRBJ1-5; checking the TCRdb D call of TRBD1 is not possible without DNA. Germline CDR1 and CDR2: DFQATT and SNEGSKA (reference sequence). The CDR3 is made up of 14 amino acids. CDR3 protein: CSARVQGVNQPQHF.

V usage is TRBV5-1 and J usage is TRBJ2-7. The CDR3 totals 13 residues. From germline, CDR1 is SGHRS and CDR2 YFSETQ. This chain's CDR3 is CASSQNPFYEQYF.

The chain recombines TRBV11-2 with TRBJ2-7; TCRdb's D call of TRBD1 is untestable without DNA. The CDR3 totals 14 residues. The germline V gene encodes CDR1 SGHAT and CDR2 FQNNGV. The CDR3 sequence: CASSPQRDNYEQYF.

This rearrangement joins TRBV12-3 or TRBV12-4 to TRBJ2-1. The CDR3 totals 15 residues. CDR3: CASSSCNIAYNEQFF.

The V and J genes are TRBV5-1 and TRBJ2-7; the D call of TRBD2 rests on TCRdb alone, since no DNA is present to check it. This CDR3 is built from 15 residues. The germline V gene has CDR1 SGHRS and CDR2 YFSETQ. This chain's CDR3 is CASSLGVGGPIEQYF.

This chain connects TRBV4-1 to TRBJ2-7; the TRBD2 assignment by TCRdb is unverifiable without DNA. The germline gives CDR1 MGHRA, CDR2 YSYEKL. This CDR3 has 14 residues. This CDR3 is CASSQNEGSYEQYF.

This chain uses TRBV6-2 or TRBV6-3 with TRBJ2-1; TCRdb's D call, TRBD1, is unchecked because there is no DNA. The CDR3 covers 15 residues. Germline V lookup: CDR1 MNHEY, CDR2 SVGEGT. This CDR3 is CASLTAGGVYNEQFF.

The chain uses TRBV24-1 and TRBJ2-1; no DNA is available, so the TRBD1 call from TCRdb remains unchecked. This CDR3 comprises 16 residues. CDR1 and CDR2 from the germline V gene are KGHDR and SFDVKD. The CDR3 loop reads CATSDFRFHRVNEQFF.

This chain links TRBV24-1 with TRBJ2-1. The CDR3 contains 13 residues. Germline CDR1 and CDR2: KGHDR and SFDVKD. CDR3 residues: CATAGASYNEQFF.

The chain uses TRBV7-9 and TRBJ1-2; no DNA is available, so the TRBD1 call from TCRdb remains unchecked. This CDR3 spans 17 amino acids. CDR1 and CDR2 (germline): SEHNR, FQNEAQ (reference sequence). CDR3 amino acids: CASSAPGHRGGNYGYTF.

The chain joins TRBV11-2 to TRBJ2-1; TCRdb designates TRBD1, a call that cannot be tested without DNA. The germline gives CDR1 SGHAT, CDR2 FQNNGV. The CDR3 is 14 amino acids. CDR3 loop: CASSLRGVGDEQFF.

This chain connects TRBV18 to TRBJ1-4. CDR1 is KGHSH, CDR2 LQKENI, per germline. This CDR3 spans 11 amino acids. This chain's CDR3 is CAGSSFGKLFF.

The gene calls are TRBV29-1 and TRBJ2-1; TCRdb's assignment of TRBD1 cannot be checked, as there is no DNA. The CDR3 extends over 14 amino acids. CDR1 and CDR2 from the germline V gene are SQVTM and ANQGSEA. The CDR3 reads CSVFGQLSYNEQFF.

The V and J genes are TRBV24-1 and TRBJ2-5; TCRdb selects TRBD1, and the lack of DNA leaves this call unchecked. CDR3 length: 15 residues. Per the germline V gene, CDR1 is KGHDR and CDR2 is SFDVKD. CDR3 protein: CATSDAYRAEGSQYF.

The rearrangement joins TRBV28 to TRBJ2-6. Germline CDR1 is MDHEN and CDR2 is SYDVKM. The CDR3 totals 16 residues. The CDR3 spells CASSPRGTSGANVLTF.

The chain carries TRBV21-1 and TRBJ1-1. TRBV21-1 is noted as a pseudogene. This CDR3 has 17 amino acids. The CDR3 region is CASTERMAGQPNTEAFF.

The J gene is TRBJ2-7, the V gene TRBV5-1. There are 12 residues in the CDR3. In germline, CDR1 is SGHRS, CDR2 YFSETQ. The CDR3 loop is CASGYTFYEQYF.

The chain has TRBV28 and TRBJ2-7; TCRdb's D gene call, TRBD1, goes unchecked for lack of DNA. Per germline, CDR1 MDHEN and CDR2 SYDVKM. The CDR3 covers 14 residues. This CDR3 is CASSPPPGGARQYF.

The CDR3 protein is CATRMGDTQYF. V usage is TRBV24-1 and J usage is TRBJ2-3. Germline V gene data show CDR1 as KGHDR and CDR2 as SFDVKD. This CDR3 has 11 residues.

J is TRBJ2-3 and V is TRBV5-1; TCRdb proposes TRBD2, but this gene call is untestable without DNA. Per the germline V gene, CDR1 is SGHRS and CDR2 is YFSETQ. The CDR3 extends over 18 amino acids. This CDR3 reads CASSLGLGASGSPDTQYF. The variable domain in full, with the rest retrieved from reference TRBV5-1 and TRBJ2-3, is KAGVTQTPRYLIKTRGQQVTLSCSPISGHRSVSWYQQTPGQGLQFLFEYFSETQRNKGNFPGRFSGRQFSNSRSEMNVSTLELGDSALYLCASSLGLGASGSPDTQYFGPGTRLTVL.

The V and J genes are TRBV6-5 and TRBJ1-2. The CDR3 is 13 residues long. Per germline, CDR1 MNHEY and CDR2 SVGAGI. The CDR3: CASSNRGGHGYTF.

The chain couples TRBV5-1 to TRBJ2-5; TCRdb's assignment of TRBD1 cannot be checked, as there is no DNA. This CDR3 spans 14 amino acids. Germline V gene data show CDR1 as SGHRS and CDR2 as YFSETQ. The CDR3 reads CASSLRQGEETQYF.

The CDR3 sequence is CASSHRKTGDYGYTF. The chain employs TRBV12-3 or TRBV12-4 and TRBJ1-2; without DNA, the TCRdb call of TRBD1 cannot be checked. This CDR3 spans 15 amino acids.

The chain links TRBV7-2 to TRBJ1-6; the TCRdb D gene call, TRBD1, has no DNA to confirm it. This CDR3 region has 14 residues. From germline, CDR1 is SGHTA and CDR2 FQGNSA. The CDR3 is CASRRQGANSPLHF.

V is TRBV12-3 or TRBV12-4 and J is TRBJ2-7; TCRdb indicates TRBD1, and absent DNA this call remains unverified. The CDR3 runs 14 residues. CDR3 sequence reads: CASSTGQGSTEQYF.